The entry below gives a single T cell receptor (beta chain) sequence along with its context. Its antigen is currently unknown. PBMCs numbering at least 6 million were isolated per sample. The data stem from a study of blood T cells in healthy people across ages. PCR was performed a second time for roughly 7 to 12 cycles using a sample-barcoded 5' primer and a J-beta primer mix. Researchers report that each sample yielded at least 3 million CDR3-containing paired-end reads. Using its own MiXCR run on the 5' RACE reads, TCRdb lists one record per CDR3 protein. This table has some 750,000 distinct CDR3 sequences, roughly 20% appearing once. Regarding the study as a whole: Without sorted subsets, naive and antigen-experienced compartments could not be conclusively compared. With age, beta diversity per million T cells declined roughly linearly, significantly by 40.

Material for sequencing was blood. The source of this sequence is a man between 70 and 80 years old in good health.

The CDR3 loop reads CASKRVDETQYF. The CDR3 coding sequence is TGCGCCAGCAAGAGGGTGGACGAGACCCAGTACTTC. This chain links TRBV5-1 with TRBJ2-5, with D tentatively TRBD2 (5 bases). The V gene lost 6 bases and the J gene lost 5 bases, with 11 bases spanning the gap. Germline V gene data show CDR1 as SGHRS and CDR2 as YFSETQ. The CDR3 loop spans 12 amino acids.